This T cell receptor beta chain was captured in a study of cytomegalovirus exposure and HLA in healthy donors. At the level of the study: A preliminary data release comprised roughly 80 million unique TCRs obtained from HLA-typed donors.

As regards this clone: The antigen remains unidentified.

This CDR3 spans 11 amino acids. V was shortened by 5 bases and J by 3 bases, with 5 bases between the two germline ends. Germline V gene sequence: CDR1 SEHNR, CDR2 FQNEAQ (reference sequence). Study conclusions and caveats: The listing of roughly 160 TCR beta chains classed them as cytomegalovirus-associated. In vitro checks showed that a few CMV-associated chains really do target CMV antigens. When the data were analyzed later, several of the most significant clusters appeared to be linked to common viral pathogens.

The PCR made use of 60 Vbeta and 13 Jbeta primers. TCRdb keeps only in-frame clones here, not all; method: immunoSEQ multiplex PCR. The top ten clones hold less than 3% of a sample with under 150,000 clones, 82% of them seen once. The chain carries TRBV7-9 and TRBJ2-7, with no clear D. The source of this sequence is a male donor in good health and CMV-seronegative. The source material was PBMCs. CDR3 residues: CASSVLYEQYF. The CDR3 region has the DNA TGTGCCAGCAGCGTCCTCTACGAGCAGTACTTC. The variable domain in full, completed from reference TRBV7-9 and TRBJ2-7, reads DTGVSQNPRHKITKRGQNVTFRCDPISEHNRLYWYRQTLGQGPEFLTYFQNEAQLEKSRLLSDRFSAERPKGSFSTLEIQRTEQGDSAMYLCASSVLYEQYFGPGTRLTVT.